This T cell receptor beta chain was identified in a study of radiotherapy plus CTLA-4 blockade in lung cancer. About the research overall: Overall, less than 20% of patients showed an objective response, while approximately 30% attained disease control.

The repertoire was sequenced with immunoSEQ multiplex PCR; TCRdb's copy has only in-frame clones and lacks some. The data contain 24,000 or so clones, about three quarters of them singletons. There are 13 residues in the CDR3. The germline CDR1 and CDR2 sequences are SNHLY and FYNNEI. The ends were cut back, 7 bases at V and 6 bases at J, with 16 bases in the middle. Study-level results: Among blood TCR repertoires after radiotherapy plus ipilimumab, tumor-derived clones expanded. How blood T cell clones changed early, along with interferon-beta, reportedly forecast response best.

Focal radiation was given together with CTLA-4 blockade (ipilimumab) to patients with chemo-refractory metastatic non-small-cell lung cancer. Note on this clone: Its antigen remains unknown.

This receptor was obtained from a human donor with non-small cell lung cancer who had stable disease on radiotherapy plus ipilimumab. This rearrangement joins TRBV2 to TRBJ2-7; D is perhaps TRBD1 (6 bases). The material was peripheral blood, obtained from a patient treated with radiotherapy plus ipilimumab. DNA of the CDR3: TGTGCCAGCACGGGCGCCCGAGGGGGCGAGCAGTACTTC. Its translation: CASTGARGGEQYF.